Shown below are 26 T cell receptor beta chains from a single sample sequenced in a study of beta chain features in type 1 diabetes. Study-level points and caveats: When Type 1 diabetes patients were examined, their TCRB CDR3s proved moderately but significantly shorter in all four CD4+ subsets.

Antigens of these TCRs are unknown. Every isolated RNA sample was fully reverse transcribed, so sequencing captured expressed TCRB transcripts. Assay used: immunoSEQ multiplex PCR; TCRdb lists only in-frame clones, some missing. Altogether about 140,000 clones are present, 10% to 15% being singletons, with the ten largest covering less than 1.5%. Sample: central memory CD4+ T cells from blood. The receptor set was obtained from a man younger than 30 with type 1 diabetes.

This clone was counted only a few times. The identical CDR3 is also encoded by other nucleotide sequences in the sample. The chain is built from TRBV28 and TRBJ1-2; D not certain. The CDR3 loop spans 11 amino acids. V was cut by 4 bases and J by 0 bases, with 0 bases left in between. Per the germline V gene, CDR1 is MDHEN and CDR2 is SYDVKM. CDR3 nucleotides: TGTGCCAGCAGTTCTAACTATGGCTACACCTTC. This sequence encodes CASSSNYGYTF.

The J gene is TRBJ1-6, the V gene TRBV30; D ambiguous. Trimming removed 2 bases at V and 8 bases at J, with 7 bases between. Germline V gives CDR1 GTSNPN, CDR2 SVGIG (reference sequence). This CDR3 contains 12 residues. The CDR3 sequence: CAWSTTDSPLHF. For the CDR3, the DNA is TGTGCCTGGAGTACCACAGATTCACCCCTCCACTTT.

The chain is built from TRBV29-1 and TRBJ1-1; D ambiguous. CDR1 and CDR2 from the germline V gene are SQVTM and ANQGSEA. The CDR3 spans 10 residues. The ends were cut back, 6 bases at V and 1 base at J, with 3 bases in the middle. The CDR3 reads CSVGNTEAFF. CDR3 DNA: TGCAGCGTGGGGAACACTGAAGCTTTCTTT.

V is TRBV30 and J is TRBJ2-3; 7 nucleotides agree with TRBD1. The CDR3 is made up of 12 amino acids. The junction had 5 bases not matched to a gene; V was cut back by 8 bases and J by 3 bases. Germline CDR1 reads GTSNPN; CDR2 reads SVGIG (reference sequence). The CDR3 sequence: CAGFRGTDTQYF. The CDR3 DNA sequence: TGTGCCGGATTCAGGGGGACAGATACGCAGTATTTT.

This clone appeared a few times. The chain couples TRBV5-1 to TRBJ2-7; 7 nucleotides line up with TRBD1. V lost 3 bases to trimming and J lost 0 bases; unmatched junction nucleotides: 3. This CDR3 region has 14 residues. Germline CDR1 is SGHRS and CDR2 is YFSETQ. The chain's CDR3 is CASSWDRHSYEQYF. The CDR3 DNA is TGCGCCAGCAGCTGGGACAGACACTCCTACGAGCAGTACTTC. Drawing the rest from reference TRBV5-1 and TRBJ2-7, the complete variable domain is KAGVTQTPRYLIKTRGQQVTLSCSPISGHRSVSWYQQTPGQGLQFLFEYFSETQRNKGNFPGRFSGRQFSNSRSEMNVSTLELGDSALYLCASSWDRHSYEQYFGPGTRLTVT.

J is TRBJ1-2 and V is TRBV4-2; tentative D call: TRBD1 (6 bases). Trimming cost V 0 bases and J 2 bases, with 10 bases left between them. Germline assignment: CDR1 LGHNA and CDR2 YNFKEQ. This CDR3 is built from 15 residues. The CDR3 nucleotides are TGTGCCAGCAGCCAAGATTTGCAGGGGAACTATGGCTACACCTTC. Encoded protein: CASSQDLQGNYGYTF.

Worth noting for this clone: A junction end diverges from the germline sequence, so it may reflect a read error. The chain joins TRBV18 to TRBJ1-2; D remains ambiguous. The germline gives CDR1 KGHSH, CDR2 LQKENI. CDR3 size: 13 residues. CDR3 loop: CANSPPSWQEYTF. In DNA, the CDR3 is TGTGCCAACTCACCACCTAGTTGGCAGGAATACACCTTC.

This clone appeared a few times. The CDR3 nucleotides are TGTGCCACAAAGGGGCAGGGTGGAGATACGCAGTATTTT. This sequence encodes CATKGQGGDTQYF. The chain combines TRBV19 with TRBJ2-3, with D possibly TRBD1 on 5 matching bases. CDR1 and CDR2 (germline): LNHDA, SQIVND (reference sequence). This CDR3 contains 13 residues. The ends were cut back, 10 bases at V and 5 bases at J, with 16 bases in the middle.

This clone was found a few times. The chain employs TRBV28 and TRBJ2-7; 7 bases match TRBD1. CDR1 and CDR2 from the germline V gene are MDHEN and SYDVKM. Losses at the gene ends were 3 bases for V and 4 bases for J; bases not matched to a gene: 9. CDR3 length: 15 amino acids. The chain's CDR3 is CASSFLTGSGYEQYF. The DNA for the CDR3 is TGTGCCAGCAGTTTCTTGACAGGGTCGGGTTACGAGCAGTACTTC.

This clone appeared a few times. The gene calls are TRBV4-2 and TRBJ1-2, with 7 bases lining up with TRBD1. The CDR3 is 12 residues long. Per germline, CDR1 LGHNA and CDR2 YNFKEQ. The V gene end was trimmed by 5 bases and the J gene end by 14 bases; junction bases not matched to a gene: 11. The CDR3 DNA is TGTGCCAGCAGCTCACAGACAGGGACGAAAACCTTC. It encodes CASSSQTGTKTF.

In this sample, this clone turned up a few times. The chain recombines TRBV9 with TRBJ2-2; D is ambiguous. The germline V and J ends were trimmed by 0 bases and 8 bases, with 11 bases remaining between them. The CDR3 is 14 residues long. Germline CDR1 SGDLS, CDR2 YYNGEE. CDR3 loop: CASSVEIRPGELFF. In DNA form, the CDR3 reads TGTGCCAGCAGCGTAGAGATAAGGCCTGGGGAGCTGTTTTTT. The whole variable domain, remainder taken from reference TRBV9 and TRBJ2-2, is DSGVTQTPKHLITATGQRVTLRCSPRSGDLSVYWYQQSLDQGLQFLIQYYNGEERAKGNILERFSAQQFPDLHSELNLSSLELGDSALYFCASSVEIRPGELFFGEGSRLTVL.

Many counts were recorded for this clone. Germline is not matched at one junction end, which may reflect a read error. This sequence joins TRBV7-9 and TRBJ2-5; the D gene could be TRBD1 or TRBD2 (5 bases each). CDR3 length equals 14 residues. Germline CDR1 and CDR2: SEHNR and FQNEAQ (reference sequence). The CDR3 is CASSPGTNQGTQYF. The CDR3 nucleotides read TGTGCCAGCAGCCCCGGGACCAACCAAGGGACCCAGTACTTC.

This clone was recorded a few times. CDR3 nucleotide sequence: TGTGCCTGGACGGTCGGGGGCTGGACTGAAGCTTTCTTT. This translates into CAWTVGGWTEAFF. The chain couples TRBV30 to TRBJ1-1; weak D call: TRBD1 (6 bases). The CDR3 sequence is 13 residues long. V dropped 4 bases and J dropped 5 bases, with 14 bases sitting between them. CDR1 and CDR2 (germline): GTSNPN, SVGIG (reference sequence).

In its sample, this clone was seen a few times. Other DNA sequences in the same sample also yield this CDR3. The chain employs TRBV30 and TRBJ1-5; D is undetermined. From germline, CDR1 is GTSNPN and CDR2 SVGIG (reference sequence). The CDR3 consists of 12 residues. V lost 2 bases, J lost 4 bases, and 6 bases lay in between. CDR3 bases: TGTGCCTGGAGTTCGGGGAATCAGCCCCAGCATTTT. The encoded protein is CAWSSGNQPQHF.

Ten or more counts support this clone. The genes are TRBV29-1 and TRBJ2-1, with D possibly being TRBD1 or TRBD2 (5 bases each). The CDR3 contains 12 residues. V was pared by 8 bases and J by 3 bases, with 11 bases between. Germline V lookup: CDR1 SQVTM, CDR2 ANQGSEA. The CDR3 loop reads CSFGTDYNEQFF. The CDR3, as DNA: TGCAGCTTTGGGACCGACTACAATGAGCAGTTCTTC.

This clone was recorded a few times. The CDR3 loop is CAWSIDSTIGYTF. The CDR3 coding sequence is TGTGCCTGGAGTATTGACAGTACTATAGGCTACACCTTC. The V call is TRBV30, the J call TRBJ1-2, with D perhaps matching TRBD1 (5 bases). This CDR3 region has 13 residues. Trimming pared 2 bases from V and 8 bases from J, leaving 15 bases between. The germline gives CDR1 GTSNPN, CDR2 SVGIG (reference sequence). Filled out from reference TRBV30 and TRBJ1-2, the complete variable domain reads SQTIHQWPATLVQPVGSPLSLECTVEGTSNPNLYWYRQAAGRGLQLLFYSVGIGQISSEVPQNLSASRPQDRQFILSSKKLLLSDSGFYLCAWSIDSTIGYTFGSGTRLTVV.

The table lists this clone with a few counts. This chain uses TRBV6-6 with TRBJ2-5; 8 positions agree with TRBD2. The CDR3 runs to 15 residues. CDR1 and CDR2 (germline): MNHNY, SVGAGI (reference sequence). V gave up 6 bases and J gave up 4 bases; unmatched junction bases: 10. The CDR3 region is CASRSPGTSGETQYF. In DNA, the CDR3 is TGTGCCAGCAGGTCACCGGGGACTAGTGGAGAGACCCAGTACTTC.

This clone was seen more than once but under ten times. The chain joins TRBV6-5 to TRBJ2-3; D not certain. This CDR3 contains 13 residues. V was trimmed by 2 bases and J by 6 bases, leaving 9 bases between them. Germline V gene sequence: CDR1 MNHEY, CDR2 SVGAGI. The CDR3 DNA reads TGTGCCAGCAGTTACCGAGCGATCGATACGCAGTATTTT. The encoded protein is CASSYRAIDTQYF.

This clone has only a few counts. This chain joins TRBV10-3 and TRBJ2-3; 8 bases agree with TRBD2. The CDR3 has 15 amino acids. After removal of 6 bases from V and 1 base from J, the junction contained 6 bases not matched to a gene. The germline CDR1 and CDR2 sequences are ENHRY and SYGVKD. For the CDR3, the DNA is TGTGCCATCAGAGCGGGACTAGGAGGCACAGATACGCAGTATTTT. Protein sequence: CAIRAGLGGTDTQYF.

This chain links TRBV9 with TRBJ1-6, with 7 bases fitting TRBD1. CDR1 SGDLS and CDR2 YYNGEE come from the germline V gene. The CDR3 extends over 16 amino acids. V lost 4 bases, J lost 2 bases, and 6 bases stayed unmatched. The CDR3 sequence: CASSPGQSTYNSPLHF. The CDR3 region has the DNA TGTGCCAGCAGCCCGGGACAGTCGACCTATAATTCACCCCTCCACTTT.

The CDR3 sequence is CASSPVGNEQFF. CDR3 nucleotide sequence: TGTGCCAGCAGCCCGGTGGGGAATGAGCAGTTCTTC. J is TRBJ2-1 and V is TRBV7-7; no clear D. Germline V lookup: CDR1 SSHAT, CDR2 FNYEAQ (reference sequence). The CDR3 totals 12 residues. Trimming removed 5 bases at V and 7 bases at J, with 9 bases between.

V is TRBV11-2 and J is TRBJ1-2; 10 positions match TRBD1. The ends lost 0 bases at V and 7 bases at J; junction bases unmatched: 2. This CDR3 comprises 14 residues. Germline lookup yields CDR1 SGHAT and CDR2 FQNNGV. CDR3 loop: CASSLEGQGSGYTF. The CDR3 nucleotides are TGTGCCAGCAGCTTAGAGGGACAGGGGTCTGGCTACACCTTC.

Comment on this clone: This same CDR3 is encoded by further DNA sequences in the sample. The gene calls are TRBV9 and TRBJ2-5, with D perhaps being TRBD1 or TRBD2 (6 bases each). CDR3 size: 13 residues. V dropped 3 bases and J dropped 5 bases, with 11 bases sitting between them. Per the germline V gene, CDR1 is SGDLS and CDR2 is YYNGEE. CDR3 amino acids: CASSGRGGETQYF. The CDR3 nucleotides read TGTGCCAGCAGCGGCAGGGGAGGCGAGACCCAGTACTTC.

V gene TRBV5-1 combines with J gene TRBJ2-3; D call uncertain. In germline, CDR1 is SGHRS, CDR2 YFSETQ. There are 13 residues in the CDR3. V lost 1 base, J lost 5 bases, and 8 bases lay in between. The CDR3 here is CASSLRSEDTQYF. CDR3 bases: TGCGCCAGCAGCTTGCGGTCGGAAGATACGCAGTATTTT.

This clone was seen a handful of times. The rearrangement uses TRBV6-1 and TRBJ2-5; 10 bases map to TRBD2. The V and J ends lost 4 bases and 5 bases, in that order; junction bases with no gene match: 7. From germline, CDR1 is MNHNS and CDR2 SASEGT. This CDR3 contains 15 residues. The CDR3 coding sequence is TGTGCCAGCAGTGGAGGGACTAGCGCCCGCGAGACCCAGTACTTC. It codes for CASSGGTSARETQYF.

The chain recombines TRBV27 with TRBJ1-2; D possibly corresponds to TRBD1 (5 bases). CDR1 is MNHEY, CDR2 SMNVEV, per germline (reference sequence). Trimming shortened V by 4 bases and J by 2 bases, and 11 bases separated the two germline ends. This CDR3 spans 14 amino acids. The DNA for the CDR3 is TGTGCCAGCAGTTATGGGGCAGGGAACTATGGCTACACCTTC. Translation gives CASSYGAGNYGYTF.